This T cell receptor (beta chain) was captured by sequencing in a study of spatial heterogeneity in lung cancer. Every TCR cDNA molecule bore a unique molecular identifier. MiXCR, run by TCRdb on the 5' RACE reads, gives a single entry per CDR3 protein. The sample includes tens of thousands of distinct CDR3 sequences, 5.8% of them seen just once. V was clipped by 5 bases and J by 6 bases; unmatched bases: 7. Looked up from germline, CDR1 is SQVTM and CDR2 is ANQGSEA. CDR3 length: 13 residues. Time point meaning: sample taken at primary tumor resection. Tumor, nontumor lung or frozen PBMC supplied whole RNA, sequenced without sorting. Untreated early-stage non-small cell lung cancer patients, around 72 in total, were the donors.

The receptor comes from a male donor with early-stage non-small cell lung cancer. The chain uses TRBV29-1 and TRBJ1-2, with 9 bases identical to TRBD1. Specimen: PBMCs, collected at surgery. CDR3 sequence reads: CSVPDRGKNGYTF. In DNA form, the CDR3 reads TGCAGCGTTCCGGACAGGGGAAAGAATGGCTACACCTTC. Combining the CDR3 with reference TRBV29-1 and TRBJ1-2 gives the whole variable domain SAVISQKPSRDICQRGTSLTIQCQVDSQVTMMFWYRQQPGQSLTLIATANQGSEATYESGFVIDKFPISRPNLTFSTLTVSNMSPEDSSIYLCSVPDRGKNGYTFGSGTRLTVV.